A single sample gave rise to the 5 T cell receptor beta chains below, sequenced in a study of T cells in Graves' hyperthyroidism and ophthalmopathy. Amplification yielded TCR beta CDR3 regions, with RNA transcripts as the source. Initially, a first-round RT-PCR of the TCR CDR3 employed the HTBI primer set. From the multiplex PCR reads, TCRdb called clonotypes with MiXCR, one entry per CDR3 protein. The sample has about 640,000 distinct CDR3 sequences, less than 25% seen once. The sequenced material came from blood. These receptors all stem from a man younger than 40 with Graves' ophthalmopathy.

This clonotype was counted ten times or more. The chain employs TRBV11-2 and TRBJ1-1; 8 bases agree with TRBD1. The CDR3 runs 13 residues. Germline V gene data show CDR1 as SGHAT and CDR2 as FQNNGV. The junction had 5 bases not matched to a gene; V was cut back by 6 bases and J by 5 bases. Here the CDR3 reads CASRSGGRTEAFF. The CDR3 nucleotides are TGTGCCAGCAGGTCAGGGGGCCGGACTGAAGCTTTCTTT.

The CDR3 coding sequence is TGCAGCGTTGTTGGGAGGGGACTAGCGGGAGAGAGCTCCTACGAGCAGTACTTC. Translating it yields CSVVGRGLAGESSYEQYF. The chain joins TRBV29-1 to TRBJ2-7, with 14 positions matching TRBD2. V lost 4 bases to trimming and J lost 0 bases; unmatched junction nucleotides: 11. Germline V lookup: CDR1 SQVTM, CDR2 ANQGSEA. The CDR3 covers 18 residues.

J is TRBJ2-1 and V is TRBV11-2, with D possibly called TRBD1 or TRBD2 (5 bases each). From germline, CDR1 is SGHAT and CDR2 FQNNGV. V was clipped by 3 bases and J by 10 bases, with 19 bases between them. The CDR3 consists of 15 residues. The DNA of the CDR3 is TGTGCCAGCAGCTTGGGCTTAAGGGGACCCTACGAGCAGTTCTTC. It is translated as CASSLGLRGPYEQFF.

This clonotype was counted only a few times. The J gene is TRBJ1-2, the V gene TRBV12-3 or TRBV12-4; 7 bases map to TRBD1. The CDR3 covers 14 residues. V shed 7 bases and J 4 bases; nucleotides not matched to a gene: 9. As DNA, the CDR3 is TGTGCCAGCACGGGGACAGATTACTCCTATGGCTACACCTTC. Protein: CASTGTDYSYGYTF.

V is TRBV7-9 and J is TRBJ2-7, with 11 bases that match TRBD1. Germline CDR1 SEHNR, CDR2 FQNEAQ (reference sequence). The CDR3 runs to 18 residues. V lost 6 bases, J lost 2 bases, and 15 bases stayed unmatched. The CDR3 protein is CASSYGQGAFGNPYEQYF. In DNA form, the CDR3 reads TGTGCCAGCAGTTACGGACAGGGGGCATTTGGGAATCCCTACGAGCAGTACTTC.